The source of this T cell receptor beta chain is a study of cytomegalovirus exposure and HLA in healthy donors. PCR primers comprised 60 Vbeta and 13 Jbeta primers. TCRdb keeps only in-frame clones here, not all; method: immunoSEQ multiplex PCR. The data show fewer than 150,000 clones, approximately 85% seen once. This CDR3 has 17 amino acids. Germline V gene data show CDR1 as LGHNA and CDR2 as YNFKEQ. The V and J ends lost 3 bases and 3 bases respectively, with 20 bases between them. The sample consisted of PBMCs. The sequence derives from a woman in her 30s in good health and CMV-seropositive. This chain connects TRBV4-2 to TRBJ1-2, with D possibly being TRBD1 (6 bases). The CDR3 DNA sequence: TGTGCCAGCAGCCAGGATACCGGGACACTATCTTACTATGGCTACACCTTC. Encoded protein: CASSQDTGTLSYYGYTF.